This T cell receptor beta chain was captured by sequencing in a study of graft-versus-host responses after intestinal transplantation. Turning to the study itself: Transplants given to recipients were multivisceral, liver-intestinal, or isolated intestinal. The whole recipient group had anti-thymocyte globulin induction followed by tacrolimus and steroids for roughly three years.

The data were produced by immunoSEQ multiplex PCR, yet TCRdb's version contains in-frame clones alone and is incomplete. The sample lists approximately 120,000 clones; more than 90% were seen once. Deletions cut 8 bases from V and 4 bases from J, with 20 bases between. The CDR3 runs 15 residues. Germline CDR1 reads MNHNY; CDR2 reads SVGAGI (reference sequence). The study's findings and limits: Some GvH clones appeared in ileal mucosa or blood before recipient bone marrow.

This clone was observed a few times. Its target is not known. V usage is TRBV6-6 and J usage is TRBJ1-2, with TRBD1 as a possible D gene (5 bases). The starting material was unstimulated CD4+ T cells sorted from spleen or lymph node cells, obtained before intestinal transplant. The receptor was isolated from a human donor who received an intestinal transplant. This CDR3 is CASVPQGGPLYGYTF. The CDR3 DNA reads TGTGCCAGCGTCCCGCAGGGCGGCCCCCTCTATGGCTACACCTTC.